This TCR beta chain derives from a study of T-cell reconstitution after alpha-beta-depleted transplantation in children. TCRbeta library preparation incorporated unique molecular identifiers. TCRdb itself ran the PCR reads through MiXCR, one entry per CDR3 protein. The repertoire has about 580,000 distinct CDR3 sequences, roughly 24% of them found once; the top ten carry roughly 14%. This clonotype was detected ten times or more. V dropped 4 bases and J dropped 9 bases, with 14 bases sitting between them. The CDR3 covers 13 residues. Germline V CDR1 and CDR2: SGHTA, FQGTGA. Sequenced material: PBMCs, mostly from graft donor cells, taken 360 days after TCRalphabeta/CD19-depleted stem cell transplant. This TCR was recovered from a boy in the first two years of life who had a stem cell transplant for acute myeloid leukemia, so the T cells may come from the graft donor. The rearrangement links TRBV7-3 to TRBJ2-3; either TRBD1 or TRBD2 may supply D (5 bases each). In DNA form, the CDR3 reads TGTGCCAGCAGCTCTACGGATGGGACGACGCAGTATTTT. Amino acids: CASSSTDGTTQYF.